Listed here are 10 T cell receptor beta chains from one sample, sequenced in a study of blood T cells in healthy people across ages (dated by TCRdb to 2015 to 2017). The method was 5' RACE. The reads were generated on an Illumina HiSeq 2500. A second PCR of about 7 to 12 cycles was run with a J-beta primer mix and a sample-barcoded 5' primer. The public sequencing data were trimmed at Q25 with fastp and processed into clonotypes with MiXCR by TCRdb, which kept only in-frame beta chains. Rows matching on CDR3 protein sequence are summarized as one entry with the most common DNA and genes. Across this sample there are 600,000 to 1,000,000 distinct CDR3 sequences, with 58% seen only once. 22% of the sample goes to the ten largest clones. Sequencing was performed on blood. The receptor set was obtained from a man aged 25 to 40 in good health.

The chain joins TRBV7-2 to TRBJ2-1; D might be TRBD1 (7 bases). The CDR3 contains 15 residues. Germline assignment: CDR1 SGHTA and CDR2 FQGNSA. The V and J ends lost 5 bases and 2 bases respectively, with 13 bases between them. The CDR3 sequence: CASSNLRGAYNEQFF. The DNA of the CDR3 is TGTGCCAGCAGCAACCTCAGGGGGGCCTACAATGAGCAGTTCTTC. Looking up the rest from reference TRBV7-2 and TRBJ2-1 gives the full variable domain: GAGVSQSPSNKVTEKGKDVELRCDPISGHTALYWYRQSLGQGLEFLIYFQGNSAPDKSGLPSDRFSAERTGGSVSTLTIQRTQQEDSAVYLCASSNLRGAYNEQFFGPGTRLTVL.

A note on this clonotype: This sequence may be a read error, since a much larger clone differs from it by one base. The chain is built from TRBV20-1 and TRBJ2-1; TRBD2 matches at 7 bases. The CDR3 has 15 residues. With V trimmed by 5 bases and J by 1 base, 8 bases remained unmatched. Germline V CDR1 and CDR2: DFQATT, SNEGSKA (reference sequence). The chain's CDR3 is CSAAIASGSYNEQFF. In nucleotides, the CDR3 is TGCAGTGCTGCAATAGCTAGCGGATCCTACAATGAGCAGTTCTTC.

In its sample, this clonotype was seen a few times. Compared with germline, one end of the junction differs, possibly owing to a read error. The V call is TRBV29-1, the J call TRBJ2-7; 10 positions agree with TRBD2. The CDR3 loop spans 14 amino acids. Germline values: CDR1 SQVTM, CDR2 ANQGSEA. This CDR3 reads CSVAEREGSHEQYF. For the CDR3, the DNA is TGCAGCGTTGCCGAGCGGGAGGGCTCCCACGAGCAGTACTTC.

The chain employs TRBV20-1 and TRBJ2-5; no definite D call. Germline V gene sequence: CDR1 DFQATT, CDR2 SNEGSKA (reference sequence). V was clipped by 3 bases and J by 2 bases, with 10 bases between them. The CDR3 sequence is 13 residues long. CDR3 coding DNA: TGCAGTGCTAGTATGGGCCGGCAAGAGACCCAGTACTTC. This gives the protein CSASMGRQETQYF.

In its sample, this clonotype was seen a few times. V gene TRBV6-2 or TRBV6-3 combines with J gene TRBJ1-5; no clear D gene. CDR1 is MNHEY, CDR2 SVGEGT, per germline. The V and J ends lost 5 bases and 7 bases respectively, with 21 bases between them. The CDR3 length is 16 residues. The CDR3 reads CASSRPPGVIGQPQHF. The CDR3 region has the DNA TGTGCCAGCAGTCGGCCCCCAGGCGTAATCGGCCAGCCCCAGCATTTT.

This clonotype was observed a handful of times. The chain joins TRBV10-3 to TRBJ2-7; D unclear. The V end was cut by 2 bases, the J end by 3 bases, with 2 bases between. The CDR3 contains 11 residues. Germline CDR1 reads ENHRY; CDR2 reads SYGVKD. CDR3 in DNA: TGTGCCATCAGTGAGGACTACGAGCAGTACTTC. This codes for CAISEDYEQYF.

This clonotype was picked up a small number of times. The chain combines TRBV29-1 with TRBJ1-1; tentatively, D is TRBD1 (5 bases). Germline CDR1 and CDR2: SQVTM and ANQGSEA. Trimming stripped 8 bases from V and 4 bases from J, with 20 bases between. This CDR3 region has 14 residues. This CDR3 is CSLGSAGSFTEAFF. CDR3 nucleotide sequence: TGCAGCTTGGGGTCAGCAGGGTCATTCACTGAAGCTTTCTTT. Full variable domain (outside the CDR3, taken from reference TRBV29-1 and TRBJ1-1): SAVISQKPSRDICQRGTSLTIQCQVDSQVTMMFWYRQQPGQSLTLIATANQGSEATYESGFVIDKFPISRPNLTFSTLTVSNMSPEDSSIYLCSLGSAGSFTEAFFGQGTRLTVV.

This chain links TRBV4-3 with TRBJ2-3, with 7 bases matching TRBD2. CDR1 and CDR2 (germline): LGHNA, YSLEER. The V segment lost 1 base and the J segment 3 bases; nucleotides outside the gene matches: 7. This CDR3 spans 16 amino acids. The CDR3 nucleotides are TGCGCCAGCAGCCAAGTAGGGAGGGCCGGGACAGATACGCAGTATTTT. Protein: CASSQVGRAGTDTQYF.

The chain recombines TRBV18 with TRBJ1-5; 8 bases match TRBD1. This CDR3 spans 15 amino acids. With V trimmed by 6 bases and J by 4 bases, 8 bases remained unmatched. Per germline, CDR1 KGHSH and CDR2 LQKENI. CDR3 in amino acids: CASSLETGANQPQHF. CDR3 sequence (DNA): TGTGCCAGCTCTCTTGAGACAGGGGCGAATCAGCCCCAGCATTTT.

The V gene is TRBV7-9, the J gene TRBJ1-2; 7 bases match TRBD1. This CDR3 has 19 amino acids. V was clipped by 3 bases and J by 4 bases; unmatched bases: 20. Germline V gives CDR1 SEHNR, CDR2 FQNEAQ (reference sequence). CDR3: CASSFFPRQGSPTLYGYTF. The CDR3 bases are TGTGCCAGCAGCTTCTTTCCGAGACAGGGCTCACCGACCCTCTATGGCTACACCTTC.